Each of the 15 T cell receptor beta chains below was sequenced from the same sample in a study of T-cell memory formation after mild COVID-19. TCRdb ran MiXCR on the 5' RACE reads and lists one entry per CDR3 protein. The sample has just over 350,000 distinct CDR3 sequences; roughly an eighth are singletons. Sequencing used PBMCs or a T cell subset sorted from them (not recorded which). All receptors come from a man aged 18 to 30 who had mild COVID-19 (a few samples of this study predate the infection). Cell type and time point are not known.

This clonotype was detected ten times or more. The V call is TRBV7-6, the J call TRBJ1-5, with D possibly TRBD1 on 6 matching bases. Per germline, CDR1 SGHVS and CDR2 FNYEAQ. V lost 5 bases and J lost 6, with 14 bases in between. This CDR3 has 14 residues. The CDR3, as DNA: TGTGCCAGCAGCGTAAGTGGGGGGCCTCAGCCCCAGCATTTT. Encoded protein: CASSVSGGPQPQHF.

The chain is built from TRBV6-5 and TRBJ1-1; 7 positions match TRBD1. The CDR3 is 13 amino acids. J gave up 6 bases and V 7 bases, and 8 bases lay outside the gene matches. Germline CDR1 MNHEY, CDR2 SVGAGI. CDR3 region: CASTPGGAAEAFF. In DNA, the CDR3 is TGTGCCAGCACCCCAGGGGGGGCTGCTGAAGCTTTCTTT.

The rearrangement links TRBV6-5 to TRBJ1-5; 7 nucleotides align to TRBD1. This CDR3 has 14 amino acids. J lost 7 bases, V lost 6 bases, and 9 bases had no gene match. CDR1 is MNHEY and CDR2 is SVGAGI in the germline V gene. The CDR3 DNA sequence: TGTGCCAGCAGGGAGACAGGGCTCGGACAGCCCCAGCATTTT. It yields the protein CASRETGLGQPQHF.

This clonotype was counted a few times. The V call is TRBV2, the J call TRBJ1-5; D is unresolved. V lost 0 bases and J lost 6, with 15 bases in between. CDR1 SNHLY and CDR2 FYNNEI come from the germline V gene. The CDR3 has 16 residues. The CDR3 loop is CASSEAGRGFLQPQHF. For the CDR3, the DNA is TGTGCCAGCAGTGAAGCCGGACGGGGATTCCTTCAGCCCCAGCATTTT.

The chain couples TRBV5-1 to TRBJ2-1; 9 positions agree with TRBD2. The CDR3 totals 14 residues. The V gene end was trimmed by 4 bases and the J gene end by 8 bases; junction bases not matched to a gene: 7. Per germline, CDR1 SGHRS and CDR2 YFSETQ. The CDR3 region has the DNA TGCGCCAGCAGCCAGACTAGCGGCCTTCATGAGCAGTTCTTC. Translated, it gives CASSQTSGLHEQFF.

The genes are TRBV10-2 and TRBJ2-3; D call uncertain. Trimming stripped 5 bases from V and 4 bases from J, with 13 bases between. The germline V gene encodes CDR1 WSHSY and CDR2 SAAADI. This CDR3 has 14 residues. CDR3 in DNA: TGCGCCAGCAGTCTGATGGTCCCCCCAGATACGCAGTATTTT. Protein product: CASSLMVPPDTQYF.

This clonotype was counted ten times or more. V usage is TRBV20-1 and J usage is TRBJ2-7; possibly TRBD2 for D (6 bases). V lost 1 base and J 3 bases, leaving 16 bases between the germline ends. Germline V gene data show CDR1 as DFQATT and CDR2 as SNEGSKA (reference sequence). This CDR3 has 15 residues. In DNA form, the CDR3 reads TGCAGTGCTAGAGGCCCTCTGGAGGGAGTCTACGAGCAGTACTTC. Its translation is CSARGPLEGVYEQYF.

This clonotype was observed a handful of times. J is TRBJ2-3 and V is TRBV6-2 or TRBV6-3, with 8 bases fitting TRBD2. The ends lost 0 bases at V and 0 bases at J; junction bases unmatched: 5. The CDR3 runs to 17 residues. Germline V gives CDR1 MNHEY, CDR2 SVGEGT. The CDR3 sequence is CASSYSYSGVSTDTQYF. CDR3 DNA sequence: TGTGCCAGCAGTTACTCTTATAGCGGGGTTAGCACAGATACGCAGTATTTT.

This clonotype has a handful of counts. The rearrangement links TRBV5-1 to TRBJ2-4, with 8 positions matching TRBD2. The CDR3 is 13 residues long. Germline V gene sequence: CDR1 SGHRS, CDR2 YFSETQ. Losses at the gene ends were 4 bases for V and 9 bases for J; bases not matched to a gene: 6. The CDR3 bases are TGCGCCAGCAGCGCTACCGGGAGGGGCATTCAGTACTTC. It yields the protein CASSATGRGIQYF.

The chain links TRBV3-1 to TRBJ1-3; D is possibly TRBD1 (5 bases). V was shortened by 1 base and J by 4 bases, with 11 bases between the two germline ends. Germline V gene data show CDR1 as LGHDT and CDR2 as YNNKEL (reference sequence). This CDR3 contains 15 residues. The CDR3 loop is CASSQGPGHGNTIYF. CDR3 bases: TGTGCCAGCAGCCAAGGTCCAGGGCACGGAAACACCATATATTTT. The full variable domain, with the rest looked up from reference TRBV3-1 and TRBJ1-3, is DTAVSQTPKYLVTQMGNDKSIKCEQNLGHDTMYWYKQDSKKFLKIMFSYNNKELIINETVPNRFSPKSPDKAHLNLHINSLELGDSAVYFCASSQGPGHGNTIYFGEGSWLTVV.

In this sample, this clonotype turned up many times. V is TRBV20-1 and J is TRBJ1-3, with D possibly matching TRBD1 (5 bases). V was clipped by 4 bases and J by 6 bases, with 16 bases between them. The CDR3 spans 14 residues. Germline V gene data show CDR1 as DFQATT and CDR2 as SNEGSKA (reference sequence). The CDR3 spells CSANDRGQLNTIYF. CDR3 DNA: TGCAGTGCTAACGATCGAGGACAACTAAACACCATATATTTT.

This clonotype came up a few times. This chain joins TRBV6-2 or TRBV6-3 and TRBJ1-1, with no clear D. The length of the CDR3 is 13 residues. With 11 bases removed from V and 5 bases from J, the gap between germline ends came to 18 bases. CDR1 is MNHEY and CDR2 is SVGEGT in the germline V gene. The CDR3 nucleotides read TGTGCCGGCCGACGGGGATCGGAAACTGAAGCTTTCTTT. This codes for CAGRRGSETEAFF.

The chain's CDR3 is CASSPLAGGVTDTQYF. DNA of the CDR3: TGTGCCAGCAGCCCCCTAGCGGGGGGAGTAACAGATACGCAGTATTTT. This sequence joins TRBV7-6 and TRBJ2-3; 11 positions match TRBD2. This CDR3 region has 16 residues. With 5 bases clipped from V and 3 bases from J, the junction kept 7 bases outside the gene matches. Germline V gene lookup returns CDR1 SGHVS and CDR2 FNYEAQ.

V and J are TRBV12-3 or TRBV12-4 and TRBJ1-6; no reliable D call. V was pared by 5 bases and J by 4 bases, with 12 bases between. This CDR3 has 15 residues. CDR3 nucleotide sequence: TGTGCCAGCAGTCCTAATGAGGATTATAATTCACCCCTCCACTTT. Its protein is CASSPNEDYNSPLHF.

This clonotype was counted only a few times. The rearrangement joins TRBV20-1 to TRBJ2-3; 11 bases agree with TRBD2. This CDR3 has 15 residues. CDR1 and CDR2 (germline): DFQATT, SNEGSKA (reference sequence). The V and J ends lost 6 bases and 2 bases, in that order; junction bases with no gene match: 7. This CDR3 is CSAPPLAGATDTQYF. The CDR3 DNA is TGCAGTGCGCCACCACTAGCGGGGGCCACAGATACGCAGTATTTT.